This T cell receptor beta chain was captured in a study of tissue T cells after allogeneic stem cell transplantation (dated by TCRdb to between 2021 and 2024). Study-level background: Over a roughly 3-year period, a research-autopsy study prospectively enrolled six or seven adult allo-HCT recipients who had steroid-refractory GVHD. All GVHD patients received grafts from donors, four unmodified and three CD34-selected to deplete T cells. Gastrointestinal GVHD was present in all GVHD patients, several lines of GVHD-directed therapy were administered to all GVHD patients, and skin involvement was additionally present in about 5 GVHD patients. For viably preserved blood and marrow, CD3+ T cells were flow-sorted when cell numbers permitted, and smaller samples went directly to DNA extraction. Using research autopsies of patients with and without GVHD, plus mouse models of GVHD, the study profiled TCR beta repertoires across many tissues. The human part of the study was a prospective observational study with no blinding and no randomization. General findings and caveats noted by the study authors: Within patients, how anatomically similar the tissues were was a key factor in shaping TCR repertoire composition, regardless of disease or transplant status. Which tissue TCRs were alloreactive or antigen-specific was not determined in the study, and some of the clones might have been host cells that persisted. Only a few T cell clones appeared in more than one patient, yet motif-based clustering showed tissue-specific repertoire signatures that were shared between patients. The patient cohort was small and clinically heterogeneous, and sampling depth was acknowledged as a limitation. Blood and spleen T cells captured only a limited portion of the TCR repertoire detected in tissues, in both patients and mice.

This clone was detected only a few times. Its antigen specificity is not known. Base quality data are lacking; no much larger clone is found one base away. The library was generated by the immunoSEQ multiplex PCR assay. Adaptive Biotechnologies performed the TCRbeta CDR3 sequencing at survey depth and reported CDR3 sequences, V/J genes, productive frequency and template counts. Amplification of TCR beta CDR3 regions was performed from genomic DNA rather than from RNA. The source study handled its data this way. Jensen-Shannon divergence was used to quantify pairwise repertoire overlap between tissues, with a value of 1 indicating complete divergence and a value of 0 indicating identical repertoires. Based on pairwise JSD values, tissues were grouped by single-linkage agglomerative hierarchical clustering, and the results were shown as dendrograms. GLIPH2 was run on all patient samples with simulation_depth 1000, kmer_min_depth 3 and cdr3_length_cutoff 8, and groups with more than two unique CDR3s were retained. A standardized tissue-overlap score was calculated by extrapolating Jaccard GLIPH-group overlap across patients to a standard repertoire size of 1000 clones. To look at how diversity was associated with clinical or experimental variables, linear mixed-effect models were used, with tissue treated as a fixed effect and individual treated as a random effect. TCRdb took this table from immuneACCESS and kept in-frame rearrangements with V and J called. Such tables lack part of the clones; where checked against another copy, unresolved V genes explain under half of the gap, and the rest is unexplained. The DNA gave D and trimming, while V, J and clone size come from that table. The sample table contains 25,000 or so clones; only one count was recorded for about 90% of them. 2% to 2.5% of the sample lies in the top ten.

What the time point label conveys for this sample: recipient (host-origin) PBMCs collected before allo-HCT. From the germline V gene, CDR1 is MNHNS and CDR2 is SASEGT. Between the V and J ends, shortened by 2 bases and 7 bases respectively, the junction contains 9 bases. The CDR3 starts with the cysteine, ends with the phenylalanine, and has 14 residues. Here the CDR3 DNA is all that survives: 42 bases in frame from base 1. Recombination linked TRBV6-1 to TRBJ1-6; the D gene identity is not certain. Sequencing used blood, obtained before transplantation. The sequence derives from a male donor aged 60 or over who later had graft-versus-host disease after an allogeneic stem cell transplant. The CDR3 amino acid sequence is: CASSETYSNSPLHF. The nucleotides are TGTGCCAGCAGTGAAACGTACAGCAATTCACCCCTCCACTTT.